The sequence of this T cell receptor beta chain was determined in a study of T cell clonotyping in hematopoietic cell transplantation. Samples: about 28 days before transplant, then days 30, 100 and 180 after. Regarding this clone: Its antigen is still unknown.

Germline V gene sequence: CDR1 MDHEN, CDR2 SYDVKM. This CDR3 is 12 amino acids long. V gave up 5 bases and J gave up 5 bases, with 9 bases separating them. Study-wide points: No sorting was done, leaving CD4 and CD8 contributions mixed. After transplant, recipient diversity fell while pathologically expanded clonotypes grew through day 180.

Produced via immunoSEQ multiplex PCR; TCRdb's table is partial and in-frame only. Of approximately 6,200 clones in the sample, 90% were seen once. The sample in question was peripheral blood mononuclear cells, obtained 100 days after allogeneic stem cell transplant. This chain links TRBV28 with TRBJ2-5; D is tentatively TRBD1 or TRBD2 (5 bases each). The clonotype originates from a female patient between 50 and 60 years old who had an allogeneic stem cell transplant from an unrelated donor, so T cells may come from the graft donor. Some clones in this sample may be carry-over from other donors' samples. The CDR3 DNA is TGTGCCAGCAGTCCGGGGCTCGAGACCCAGTACTTC. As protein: CASSPGLETQYF.